This TCR beta chain was captured by sequencing in a study of T cell responses to AZD1222 COVID-19 vaccine (dated by TCRdb to the early 2020s). The study in broad terms: AZD1222 recipients with second doses at about 4 weeks or about 12 weeks were pooled, because spike-specific TCR depth and breadth did not differ between schedules. Enrollment into the trials was organized by age into subgroups of 18-55, 56-69 and 70-plus years, and those subgroups contained around 150, 28 and 57 TCR-sequenced participants, respectively. A total of 233 trial participants underwent TCR sequencing, of whom roughly 210 received two doses of AZD1222 and about 26 received two doses of the MenACWY control vaccine.

From its cysteine to its phenylalanine, the CDR3 spans 14 amino acids. Only the CDR3 DNA is retained, 42 bases long and in frame from the first base. V is cut by 2 bases and J by 1 base, and the space between the germline ends is 9 bases. The germline V gene encodes CDR1 SGDLS and CDR2 YYNGEE. The intended sense of this specimen's time point label: baseline before first vaccination. Samples from vaccinated people were obtained from the UK trials COV001 and COV002, which included a single-blind randomized controlled phase 2/3 trial of AZD1222 (ChAdOx1 nCoV-19) in healthy adults. Trial participant PBMC samples were collected at day 0 and day 28 after the second dose for TCRbeta chain sequencing. The investigation overall reported the following: Reportedly, almost half of the unique spike-specific TCRs recognized epitopes lying outside the regions that are mutated in the B.1.351 and B.1.1.7 variants. CD4 TCRs associated with the vaccine covered the entire spike protein, and the dominant responses were in regions 160-218 and 743-854. Because no samples from the day 14 peak response were available, repertoires could be characterized only after the peak T cell response. Participants were mostly white British, with more females than males. The authors suggested clonal diversity may have been underestimated. The 56-69-year group was small, and its depth increase did not reach significance, likely because of low power. After two AZD1222 doses, spike-specific TCR breadth and depth were significantly higher than at day 0 and than in MenACWY recipients. Only five or six AZD1222 recipients were SARS-CoV-2 seropositive at baseline, limiting conclusions about previously exposed vaccinees.

The CDR3 regions of human TCRbeta chains were subjected to immunosequencing. Processing in the source paper ran as follows. TCRs in the repertoires were compared against a reference library of SARS-CoV-2-specific TCRs that had been generated with the MIRA antigen-specificity platform. Breadth was defined as the fraction of unique TCRs that were SARS-CoV-2-associated, and depth was defined as the fraction of total T cells that were SARS-CoV-2-associated. Using the MIRA data, each spike-specific TCR was assigned both to the spike region to which the TCR was reactive and to a CD4 or CD8 class. Log10-transformed breadth and depth values were compared by one-way ANOVA with Sidak's multiple comparisons tests. What TCRdb holds here is the immuneACCESS table cut down to in-frame rearrangements. Part of the clones is not present; checked against another copy, under half of the missing clones reflect an unresolved V gene, and the others are unexplained. From that table come the V and J calls and clone size; the DNA was used to work out D and trimming. The sample table contains some 140,000 clones; only one count was recorded for about 92% of them. The top ten clones comprise approximately 17% of the sample.

Note on this clone: The target of this receptor is not known. It has no much larger one-base neighbor in the sample; base qualities were not kept.

The material sequenced was peripheral blood, taken on day 0 of AZD1222 vaccination. Rearrangement joined TRBV9 to TRBJ1-1; the D segment could be TRBD1, given 5 matching bases. This sequence originates from an adult in good health. The nucleotide sequence reads TGTGCCAGCAGCGTCTCTGGACAGAACACTGAAGCTTTCTTT. This gives the protein CASSVSGQNTEAFF. The full variable domain, with segments outside the CDR3 supplied by the reference TRBV9 and TRBJ1-1 proteins, appears as DSGVTQTPKHLITATGQRVTLRCSPRSGDLSVYWYQQSLDQGLQFLIQYYNGEERAKGNILERFSAQQFPDLHSELNLSSLELGDSALYFCASSVSGQNTEAFFGQGTRLTVV.